This TCR beta chain was profiled in a study of blood T cell repertoires in COVID-19. Across the study: Specimens from acute and convalescent COVID-19 originated in the United States, Italy and Spain. PBMCs, B-cell-depleted T cells, or T cells were the source of the cDNA or gDNA that made up the material.

This clone has a handful of counts. Original analysis: Quantification of nucleated cells was approximated via reference gene primer amplification. Measured with immunoSEQ multiplex PCR; TCRdb has only the in-frame clones, and not every one. The V and J calls and the clone size are those of that table, but D and trimming were determined from the DNA. The sample lists about 46,000 clones, around 86% occurring once. This CDR3 has 15 residues. Germline V gene data show CDR1 as LNHDA and CDR2 as SQIVND (reference sequence). V shed 6 bases and J 5 bases; nucleotides not matched to a gene: 4. The receptor was derived from a human donor in a cohort sampled during active COVID-19. The rearrangement joins TRBV19 to TRBJ2-3; 14 bases are shared with TRBD2. Material for sequencing was peripheral blood. In nucleotides, the CDR3 is TGTGCCAGTAGCCAGGGACTAGCGGGAGTAGATACGCAGTATTTT. Protein sequence: CASSQGLAGVDTQYF. Drawing the rest from reference TRBV19 and TRBJ2-3, the complete variable domain is DGGITQSPKYLFRKEGQNVTLSCEQNLNHDAMYWYRQDPGQGLRLIYYSQIVNDFQKGDIAEGYSVSREKKESFPLTVTSAQKNPTAFYLCASSQGLAGVDTQYFGPGTRLTVL.